This T cell receptor beta chain appears in the sequencing data of a study of patients and donors after allogeneic stem cell transplantation. This clonotype is labeled medium-sized. TCRdb independently ran MiXCR on the RT-PCR reads; one entry per CDR3 protein. Here the sample spans 2,500 to 3,500 distinct CDR3 sequences, under 7% being singletons. Germline CDR1 SGDLS, CDR2 YYNGEE. Trimming at V came to 4 bases and at J to 5 bases, leaving 5 bases not matched to a gene. This CDR3 region has 15 residues. This sequence was found in a human donor who was either an allogeneic HSCT recipient or a stem cell or donor lymphocyte infusion donor (not recorded which). It is not recorded whose cells these are; they may come from a transplant donor. The source material was blood, either unsorted or a sorted T cell fraction (not recorded which). This rearrangement joins TRBV9 to TRBJ2-1; 11 bases map to TRBD2. CDR3 protein: CASSLLAGGDNEQFF. The CDR3 DNA follows: TGTGCCAGCAGCCTCCTAGCGGGAGGTGACAATGAGCAGTTCTTC.